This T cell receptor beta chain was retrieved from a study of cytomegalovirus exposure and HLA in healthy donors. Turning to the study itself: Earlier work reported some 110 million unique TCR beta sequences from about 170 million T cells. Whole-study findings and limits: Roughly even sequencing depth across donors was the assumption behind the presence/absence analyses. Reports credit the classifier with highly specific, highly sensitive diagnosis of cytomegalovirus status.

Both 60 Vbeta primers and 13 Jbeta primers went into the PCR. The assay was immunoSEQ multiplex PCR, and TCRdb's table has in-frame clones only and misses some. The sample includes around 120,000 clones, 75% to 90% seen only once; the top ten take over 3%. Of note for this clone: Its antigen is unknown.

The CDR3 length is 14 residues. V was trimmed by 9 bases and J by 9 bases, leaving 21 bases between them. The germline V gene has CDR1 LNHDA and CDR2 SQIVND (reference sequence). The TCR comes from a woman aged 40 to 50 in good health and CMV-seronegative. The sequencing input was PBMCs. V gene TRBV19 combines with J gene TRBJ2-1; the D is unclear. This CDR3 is CASTPTTRRGEQFF. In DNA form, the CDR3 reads TGTGCCAGCACCCCGACCACCCGGCGCGGTGAGCAGTTCTTC.